This entry lists 22 T cell receptor beta chains sequenced from one sample in a study of control samples from healthy donors and cancer patients. TCRdb's table, derived via immunoSEQ multiplex PCR, lists solely in-frame clones and lacks some. The sample holds 50,000 or so clones, about 96% seen once. Material for sequencing was blood. The receptors were gathered from a woman between 18 and 30 years old in good health.

The rearrangement links TRBV19 to TRBJ2-1, with a tentative D call TRBD2 (7 bases). With 1 base removed from V and 5 bases from J, the gap between germline ends came to 27 bases. The CDR3 spans 20 residues. Germline CDR1 and CDR2: LNHDA and SQIVND (reference sequence). CDR3 DNA: TGTGCCAGTAGTATAGGTGTCGGTGAGGGGGGGCCCCAATACGACAATGAGCAGTTCTTC. Translating gives CASSIGVGEGGPQYDNEQFF. Complete variable domain (other parts from reference TRBV19 and TRBJ2-1): DGGITQSPKYLFRKEGQNVTLSCEQNLNHDAMYWYRQDPGQGLRLIYYSQIVNDFQKGDIAEGYSVSREKKESFPLTVTSAQKNPTAFYLCASSIGVGEGGPQYDNEQFFGPGTRLTVL.

V is TRBV27 and J is TRBJ1-3, with TRBD1 as a possible D gene (5 bases). The V gene lost 2 bases and the J gene lost 1 base, with 15 bases spanning the gap. The germline CDR1 and CDR2 sequences are MNHEY and SMNVEV (reference sequence). The CDR3 is 17 residues long. Here the CDR3 DNA reads TGTGCCAGCAGTTTACAGGGAAGGGGCCTGTCTGGAAACACCATATATTTT. Residues: CASSLQGRGLSGNTIYF.

The rearrangement links TRBV9 to TRBJ1-2; tentative D call: TRBD1 (6 bases). V dropped 4 bases and J dropped 6 bases, with 16 bases sitting between them. Per germline, CDR1 SGDLS and CDR2 YYNGEE. This CDR3 region has 14 residues. In nucleotides, the CDR3 is TGTGCCAGCAGCACCACAGGGTTATCGGATGGCTACACCTTC. Protein sequence: CASSTTGLSDGYTF.

The J gene is TRBJ1-2, the V gene TRBV4-3, with D possibly being TRBD1 (6 bases). V was cut by 0 bases and J by 6 bases, with 14 bases left in between. Germline V CDR1 and CDR2: LGHNA, YSLEER. The CDR3 consists of 15 residues. The CDR3 protein is CASSQDPNRVDGYTF. The CDR3 DNA follows: TGCGCCAGCAGCCAAGACCCCAACAGGGTCGATGGCTACACCTTC.

Comments on this clone: At one end the junction does not follow the germline gene, possibly because of a read error. The V gene is TRBV7-3, the J gene TRBJ1-3, with D perhaps TRBD1 (5 bases). This CDR3 has 12 residues. The germline V gene has CDR1 SGHTA and CDR2 FQGTGA. The CDR3 here is CASKGPGNIIYF. The DNA for the CDR3 is TGTGCCAGCAAGGGGCCCGGAAACATCATATATTTT.

The chain uses TRBV19 and TRBJ2-2; no clear D gene. The V gene's germline CDR1 is LNHDA and CDR2 SQIVND (reference sequence). This CDR3 region has 13 residues. The germline V and J ends were trimmed by 3 bases and 6 bases, with 8 bases remaining between them. CDR3 DNA sequence: TGTGCCAGTAGTATTGGGGTTCCCGGGGAGCTGTTTTTT. This codes for CASSIGVPGELFF.

The chain employs TRBV18 and TRBJ1-1, with D possibly being TRBD1 (6 bases). Trimming cost V 4 bases and J 0 bases, with 12 bases left between them. Per germline, CDR1 KGHSH and CDR2 LQKENI. The CDR3 runs 15 residues. CDR3 DNA: TGTGCCAGCTCACTACGGACAGAGCTGAACACTGAAGCTTTCTTT. As protein: CASSLRTELNTEAFF.

This sequence joins TRBV5-1 and TRBJ2-3, with TRBD2 matching over 11 bases. Germline V gene sequence: CDR1 SGHRS, CDR2 YFSETQ. The length of the CDR3 is 14 residues. Unmatched junction bases numbered 2, after V lost 2 bases and J lost 6 bases. The CDR3: CASSFSSGGDTQYF. The DNA for the CDR3 is TGCGCCAGCAGCTTTTCTAGCGGGGGGGATACGCAGTATTTT.

The chain uses TRBV29-1 and TRBJ1-4; 8 nucleotides line up with TRBD1. This CDR3 spans 14 amino acids. Germline values: CDR1 SQVTM, CDR2 ANQGSEA. Trimming cost V 0 bases and J 7 bases; bases outside gene matches: 4. CDR3: CSVEDGQGSEKLFF. In DNA, the CDR3 is TGCAGCGTTGAAGATGGACAGGGAAGTGAAAAACTGTTTTTT.

The V gene is TRBV11-2, the J gene TRBJ1-3; 7 positions agree with TRBD1. The CDR3 covers 16 residues. V trimming: 5 bases; J trimming: 0 bases; junction bases outside the gene matches: 7. Germline V gene lookup returns CDR1 SGHAT and CDR2 FQNNGV. In nucleotides, the CDR3 is TGTGCCAGCAGCGCCCCGGGACAGTTCTCTGGAAACACCATATATTTT. Its translation: CASSAPGQFSGNTIYF.

J is TRBJ2-7 and V is TRBV4-2, with D perhaps assigned TRBD1 or TRBD2 (5 bases each). In germline, CDR1 is LGHNA, CDR2 YNFKEQ. This CDR3 has 18 residues. V shed 1 base and J shed 5 bases, with 24 bases lying between them. CDR3 in DNA: TGTGCCAGCAGCCAAGGGTATCGGGACGGGACCTCTACGGACGAGCAGTACTTC. It specifies CASSQGYRDGTSTDEQYF.

The chain employs TRBV27 and TRBJ1-5; the D gene is possibly TRBD1 (6 bases). The V and J ends lost 6 bases and 5 bases respectively, with 14 bases between them. Per the germline V gene, CDR1 is MNHEY and CDR2 is SMNVEV (reference sequence). This CDR3 comprises 14 residues. The CDR3, as DNA: TGTGCCAGCAGAAGCAGGGGAGGGGATCAGCCCCAGCATTTT. Amino acids: CASRSRGGDQPQHF.

This chain's CDR3 is CASKAGENTEAFF. The CDR3 region has the DNA TGTGCCAGTAAAGCAGGTGAGAACACTGAAGCTTTCTTT. The chain combines TRBV19 with TRBJ1-1; D unresolved. Trimming stripped 7 bases from V and 1 base from J, with 10 bases between. This CDR3 contains 13 residues. Germline V gene sequence: CDR1 LNHDA, CDR2 SQIVND (reference sequence).

This clone showed up just once. This chain uses TRBV18 with TRBJ2-5; 8 nucleotides match TRBD1. Germline V gene lookup returns CDR1 KGHSH and CDR2 LQKENI. J gave up 6 bases and V 3 bases, and 3 bases lay outside the gene matches. The CDR3 covers 13 residues. CDR3 protein: CASSPGQVKTQYF. The DNA of the CDR3 is TGTGCCAGCTCACCGGGACAGGTGAAGACCCAGTACTTC.

This clone was detected a few times. The rearrangement links TRBV5-1 to TRBJ2-3; no reliable D call. V was shortened by 1 base and J by 2 bases, with 5 bases between the two germline ends. Germline CDR1 SGHRS, CDR2 YFSETQ. The CDR3 has 13 residues. This chain's CDR3 is CASSLTVTDTQYF. The CDR3 region has the DNA TGCGCCAGCAGCTTGACAGTCACAGATACGCAGTATTTT.

The CDR3 DNA reads TGTGCCAGCAGTTTAAGAGGGGGACAGGGGTACGGAAACACCATATATTTT. As protein: CASSLRGGQGYGNTIYF. This sequence joins TRBV27 and TRBJ1-3; 10 bases align to TRBD1. Germline values: CDR1 MNHEY, CDR2 SMNVEV (reference sequence). The CDR3 runs 17 residues. V dropped 2 bases and J dropped 4; count of bases not matched to a gene: 8.

The V gene is TRBV27, the J gene TRBJ1-1; D uncertain. V was shortened by 7 bases and J by 7 bases, with 4 bases between the two germline ends. CDR1 and CDR2 (germline): MNHEY, SMNVEV (reference sequence). This CDR3 is 9 amino acids long. The CDR3 sequence is CASKGEAFF. The CDR3 DNA reads TGTGCCAGCAAAGGTGAAGCTTTCTTT.

This clone was seen only once. J is TRBJ1-4 and V is TRBV5-1, with a possible D match to TRBD1 (6 bases). Germline CDR1 and CDR2: SGHRS and YFSETQ. The CDR3 length is 14 residues. V lost 4 bases and J 1 base, leaving 8 bases between the germline ends. This CDR3 is CASSTTGTNEKLFF. CDR3 nucleotide sequence: TGCGCCAGCAGCACGACAGGAACTAATGAAAAACTGTTTTTT. The full variable domain, its missing parts supplied by reference TRBV5-1 and TRBJ1-4, is KAGVTQTPRYLIKTRGQQVTLSCSPISGHRSVSWYQQTPGQGLQFLFEYFSETQRNKGNFPGRFSGRQFSNSRSEMNVSTLELGDSALYLCASSTTGTNEKLFFGSGTQLSVL.

The chain recombines TRBV27 with TRBJ1-1; D is ambiguous. CDR1 is MNHEY, CDR2 SMNVEV, per germline (reference sequence). This CDR3 has 13 amino acids. The germline V and J ends were trimmed by 0 bases and 11 bases, with 13 bases remaining between them. CDR3 amino acids: CASSLSSAYDAFF. The DNA for the CDR3 is TGTGCCAGCAGTTTATCCTCAGCCTATGATGCTTTCTTT.

The chain couples TRBV4-1 to TRBJ2-1; 8 bases are a match to TRBD2. Germline V gene sequence: CDR1 MGHRA, CDR2 YSYEKL. J was trimmed by 8 bases and V by 4 bases; bases with no gene match: 10. The CDR3 consists of 15 residues. The CDR3 region has the DNA TGCGCCAGCAGCCCGCAAGTCGGGGGGGCTTATGAGCAGTTCTTC. As protein: CASSPQVGGAYEQFF.

The DNA of the CDR3 is TGCGCCAGCAGCTTGAGCGCGGGACAGGGAAACACCATATATTTT. Its translation: CASSLSAGQGNTIYF. The V gene is TRBV5-1, the J gene TRBJ1-3, with 7 bases lining up with TRBD1. The CDR3 consists of 15 residues. Losses at the gene ends were 1 base for V and 4 bases for J; bases not matched to a gene: 5. CDR1 and CDR2 (germline): SGHRS, YFSETQ.

This sequence joins TRBV2 and TRBJ2-2; perhaps D is TRBD1 or TRBD2 (5 bases each). The CDR3 spans 14 residues. The V end lost 6 bases, the J end lost 1 base, and 9 bases lay between the germline ends. Germline CDR1 is SNHLY and CDR2 is FYNNEI. CDR3 amino acids: CASRGVLNTGELFF. DNA of the CDR3: TGTGCCAGCAGGGGGGTTCTGAACACCGGGGAGCTGTTTTTT.